This T cell receptor (beta chain) is from a study of T cells in Graves' hyperthyroidism and ophthalmopathy. TCR beta CDR3 region amplification was performed from RNA transcripts. When the TCR CDR3 underwent first-round RT-PCR, the HTBI primer set was used. MiXCR was run by TCRdb on the multiplex PCR reads, yielding one entry per CDR3 protein. The sample lists 250,000 to 300,000 distinct CDR3 sequences; 13% were seen once. The V end was cut by 6 bases, the J end by 5 bases, with 14 bases between. CDR1 is LNHDA, CDR2 SQIVND, per germline (reference sequence). This CDR3 is built from 14 residues. This TCR came from a woman aged 25 to 39 with Graves' hyperthyroidism that later progressed to Graves' ophthalmopathy. The J gene is TRBJ2-1, the V gene TRBV19; D remains ambiguous. The sample comprised blood. The CDR3 loop reads CASSPFNANNEQFF. CDR3 sequence (DNA): TGTGCCAGTAGCCCCTTTAACGCCAACAATGAGCAGTTCTTC.